Below are 12 T cell receptor beta chains sequenced from a single sample in a study of OX40 agonist ivuxolimab in advanced cancers. The method was immunoSEQ multiplex PCR; TCRdb's version includes in-frame clones alone and lacks a portion of them. The sample has tens of thousands of clones; approximately 76% are singletons. The sample was CD4+ or CD8+ T cells sorted from blood, taken in a trial of the OX40 agonist ivuxolimab. These receptors originate from an adult with an advanced solid tumor such as melanoma, head and neck, liver or kidney cancer.

This chain joins TRBV6-5 and TRBJ2-7; no clear D gene. The V gene lost 8 bases and the J gene lost 8 bases, with 13 bases spanning the gap. Germline V gives CDR1 MNHEY, CDR2 SVGAGI. The CDR3 covers 11 residues. The CDR3 is CASGPRVKQYF. The CDR3, as DNA: TGTGCCAGCGGGCCTCGAGTAAAGCAGTACTTC.

The chain has TRBV13 and TRBJ2-1, with 13 nucleotides matching TRBD2. Germline V CDR1 and CDR2: PRHDT, FYEKMQ (reference sequence). V gave up 5 bases and J gave up 8 bases; unmatched junction bases: 6. The CDR3 covers 15 residues. This chain's CDR3 is CASSGGLAGTYEQFF. CDR3 nucleotide sequence: TGTGCCAGCAGCGGGGGACTAGCGGGGACATATGAGCAGTTCTTC.

This clone was detected only a few times. This rearrangement joins TRBV5-5 to TRBJ1-5; D call uncertain. Trimming took 0 bases from V and 3 from J, leaving 7 bases between them. CDR3 length: 14 residues. Germline V gene sequence: CDR1 SGHKS, CDR2 YYEKEE (reference sequence). The DNA of the CDR3 is TGTGCCAGCAGCTTGGTTTCGAACAATCAGCCCCAGCATTTT. It specifies CASSLVSNNQPQHF.

V is TRBV6-5 and J is TRBJ1-5; no definite D call. This CDR3 is 13 amino acids long. Germline V gene lookup returns CDR1 MNHEY and CDR2 SVGAGI. The V end was cut by 0 bases, the J end by 3 bases, with 3 bases between. The CDR3 here is CASSYSYNQPQHF. The CDR3 DNA sequence: TGTGCCAGCAGTTACTCGTACAATCAGCCCCAGCATTTT.

This clone was seen just once. The CDR3 bases are TGTGCCAGCAGGAGGGGACGCGTGGGACCCTACGAGCAGTACGTC. Its translation: CASRRGRVGPYEQYV. The V call is TRBV27, the J call TRBJ2-7; the D gene could be TRBD1 or TRBD2 (5 bases each). This CDR3 comprises 15 residues. Germline V CDR1 and CDR2: MNHEY, SMNVEV (reference sequence). V gave up 6 bases and J gave up 2 bases, with 17 bases separating them.

This rearrangement joins TRBV28 to TRBJ1-4, with a tentative D call TRBD1 (6 bases). Trimming took off 2 bases at V and 4 bases at J, with 8 bases between the two ends. The CDR3 covers 14 residues. Germline CDR1 MDHEN, CDR2 SYDVKM. CDR3 region: CASSLQGLNEKLFF. The CDR3 nucleotides are TGTGCCAGCAGTTTACAGGGGCTTAATGAAAAACTGTTTTTT.

This sequence joins TRBV29-1 and TRBJ2-7; no clear D gene. Germline CDR1 is SQVTM and CDR2 is ANQGSEA. V was shortened by 6 bases and J by 5 bases, with 5 bases between the two germline ends. The CDR3 is 9 amino acids. As DNA, the CDR3 is TGCAGCGTCCTCGACGAGCAGTACGTC. This sequence encodes CSVLDEQYV.

The CDR3 bases are TGTGCCAGCAGTTACTTTGAGGGGGCCGGGGAGCTGTTTTTT. It codes for CASSYFEGAGELFF. This sequence joins TRBV6-5 and TRBJ2-2; D is possibly TRBD1 (6 bases). From germline, CDR1 is MNHEY and CDR2 SVGAGI. The CDR3 totals 14 residues. Trimming removed 1 base from V and 6 bases from J, with 9 bases in between.

The chain has TRBV5-6 and TRBJ1-2, with D uncertain. This CDR3 region has 14 residues. Trimming took 4 bases from V and 0 from J, leaving 10 bases between them. Germline V CDR1 and CDR2: SGHDT, YYEEEE. As DNA, the CDR3 is TGTGCCAGCAGCCCCCCCACCGCTAACTATGGCTACACCTTC. This codes for CASSPPTANYGYTF.

This chain joins TRBV10-3 and TRBJ1-6; D is possibly TRBD1 (6 bases). V was cut by 8 bases and J by 19 bases, with 30 bases left in between. Germline values: CDR1 ENHRY, CDR2 SYGVKD. There are 15 residues in the CDR3. The CDR3 spells CAISTSDRYLFTPHF. The CDR3 DNA reads TGTGCCATCTCCACTTCGGACAGATACCTATTCACCCCTCACTTT.

The chain uses TRBV29-1 and TRBJ2-3, with D hard to call. The CDR3 consists of 11 residues. Germline loops: CDR1 SQVTM, CDR2 ANQGSEA. V dropped 4 bases and J dropped 2 bases, with 4 bases sitting between them. The CDR3 sequence: CSVGDTDTQYF. Written as DNA, the CDR3 is TGCAGCGTTGGGGACACAGATACGCAGTATTTT.

V and J are TRBV10-3 and TRBJ1-2; 8 nucleotides align to TRBD1. Germline V gives CDR1 ENHRY, CDR2 SYGVKD. CDR3 length: 15 amino acids. The V segment lost 10 bases and the J segment 5 bases; nucleotides outside the gene matches: 15. CDR3 sequence reads: CATGTGGSGSYGYTF. CDR3 coding DNA: TGTGCCACCGGGACAGGCGGTAGTGGGTCGTATGGCTACACCTTC.